The 2 T cell receptor beta chains in this list originate from one sample, sequenced in a study of spatial heterogeneity in lung cancer. Sample time point: sample taken at primary tumor resection. Each CDR3 protein gets one entry after TCRdb re-called the 5' RACE reads with MiXCR. There are about 23,000 distinct CDR3 sequences in the sample; approximately 4.6% occur only once, and around 5.5% lies in the top ten. The sequences come from PBMCs, collected at surgery. Every receptor here comes from a male donor with early-stage non-small cell lung cancer.

This clonotype is medium-sized by share. This sequence joins TRBV4-2 and TRBJ1-1; D uncertain. V was trimmed by 1 base and J by 4 bases, leaving 13 bases between them. CDR3 length equals 15 residues. In germline, CDR1 is LGHNA, CDR2 YNFKEQ. CDR3 in amino acids: CASSQAASGGTEAFF. The CDR3 nucleotides are TGTGCCAGCAGCCAAGCGGCCAGCGGTGGCACTGAAGCTTTCTTT.

This clonotype was counted at least ten times. The CDR3 nucleotides are TGTGCCAGCAGCTTGGATAATACGGAGATCCGTGAAGCTTTCTTT. Amino acids: CASSLDNTEIREAFF. The chain carries TRBV7-2 and TRBJ1-1, with no clear D. The CDR3 has 15 amino acids. V was trimmed by 3 bases and J by 7 bases, leaving 18 bases between them. The V gene's germline CDR1 is SGHTA and CDR2 FQGNSA.